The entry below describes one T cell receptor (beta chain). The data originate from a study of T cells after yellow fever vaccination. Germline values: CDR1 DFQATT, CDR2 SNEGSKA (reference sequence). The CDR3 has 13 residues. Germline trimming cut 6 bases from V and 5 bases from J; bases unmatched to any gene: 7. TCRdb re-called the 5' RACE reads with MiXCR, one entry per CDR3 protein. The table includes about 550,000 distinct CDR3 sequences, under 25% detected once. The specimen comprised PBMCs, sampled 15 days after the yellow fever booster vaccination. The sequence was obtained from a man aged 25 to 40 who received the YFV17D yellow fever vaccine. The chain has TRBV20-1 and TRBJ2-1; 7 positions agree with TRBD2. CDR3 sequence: CSAPRTRDNEQFF. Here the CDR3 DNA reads TGCAGTGCCCCAAGGACTAGGGACAATGAGCAGTTCTTC.